These 14 T cell receptor beta chains originate from one sample sequenced in a study of regulatory T cells in long-lasting Graves disease. Time point: newly diagnosed GD, antithyroid drugs for less than 3 months. The TCR library was prepared using RNA isolated from PBMCs. To make TCR beta libraries, researchers used iRepertoire HTBI primers and Arm-PCR of CDR3 regions. TCRdb passed the multiplex PCR reads through MiXCR, listing each CDR3 protein once. The table records 580,000 or so distinct CDR3 sequences, 15% to 20% of them present only once. These data were also filed under a second study, of T cells in Graves' hyperthyroidism and ophthalmopathy.

The source was peripheral blood mononuclear cells (PBMCs), collected at new diagnosis, from a patient treated with antithyroid drugs. Every receptor here comes from a man between 18 and 35 years old with Graves disease.

This clonotype was counted between two and nine times. The chain combines TRBV6-1 with TRBJ2-7, with D perhaps TRBD2 (5 bases). Trimming left V 11 bases short and J 0 bases short, with 14 bases between. Germline CDR1 MNHNS, CDR2 SASEGT. The CDR3 is 13 amino acids. CDR3: CAVQSRDSYEQYF. CDR3 nucleotides: TGTGCCGTTCAGTCCCGGGACTCCTACGAGCAGTACTTC.

This clonotype was picked up one time. The V gene is TRBV11-2, the J gene TRBJ1-3; TRBD1 matches at 7 bases. This CDR3 has 16 residues. J lost 1 base, V lost 5 bases, and 8 bases had no gene match. Germline loops: CDR1 SGHAT, CDR2 FQNNGV. CDR3 sequence reads: CASSLPSTGSGNTIYF. CDR3 DNA: TGTGCCAGCAGCCTACCCTCGACAGGGTCTGGAAACACCATATATTTT.

This sequence joins TRBV9 and TRBJ2-1, with 7 bases aligning to TRBD2. Per the germline V gene, CDR1 is SGDLS and CDR2 is YYNGEE. The CDR3 covers 15 residues. Trimming took 3 bases from V and 1 from J; bases not matched to a gene: 4. The CDR3, as DNA: TGTGCCAGCAGCGGCGGGAGTACTTCCTACAATGAGCAGTTCTTC. This gives the protein CASSGGSTSYNEQFF.

The chain combines TRBV9 with TRBJ2-1; 8 bases match TRBD2. CDR3 size: 14 residues. Unmatched junction bases numbered 11, after V lost 7 bases and J lost 8 bases. Germline values: CDR1 SGDLS, CDR2 YYNGEE. CDR3 in DNA: TGTGCCAGCGCCGTTACGGGAGGGCCCCATGAGCAGTTCTTC. Translation gives CASAVTGGPHEQFF.

This clonotype occurred many times. This sequence joins TRBV5-1 and TRBJ1-2, with D uncertain. Trimming took off 4 bases at V and 1 base at J, with 11 bases between the two ends. The CDR3 has 14 amino acids. Germline V lookup: CDR1 SGHRS, CDR2 YFSETQ. For the CDR3, the DNA is TGCGCCAGCAGCCCGGCTACAGTTAACTATGGCTACACCTTC. The encoded protein is CASSPATVNYGYTF.

The J gene is TRBJ2-2, the V gene TRBV4-1, with D uncertain. The germline gives CDR1 MGHRA, CDR2 YSYEKL. This CDR3 contains 18 residues. V gave up 4 bases and J gave up 0 bases, with 18 bases separating them. The DNA for the CDR3 is TGCGCCAGCAGCCTCAAGGACGGCCCTAACCCGAACACCGGGGAGCTGTTTTTT. It yields the protein CASSLKDGPNPNTGELFF.

This clonotype was observed many times. The genes are TRBV7-9 and TRBJ2-5, with D maybe TRBD2 (5 bases). This CDR3 is 16 amino acids long. Trimming stripped 3 bases from V and 5 bases from J, with 19 bases between. Germline lookup yields CDR1 SEHNR and CDR2 FQNEAQ (reference sequence). The DNA for the CDR3 is TGTGCCAGCAGCTTTAGGGCCCGCCAGTCGGGGGAGACCCAGTACTTC. This encodes CASSFRARQSGETQYF.

This clonotype was seen repeatedly, ten times or more. The gene calls are TRBV27 and TRBJ2-1, with 8 bases identical to TRBD2. V trimming: 2 bases; J trimming: 2 bases; junction bases outside the gene matches: 8. Germline CDR1 MNHEY, CDR2 SMNVEV (reference sequence). CDR3 length equals 17 residues. This chain's CDR3 is CASSLGVAGPTYNEQFF. The DNA of the CDR3 is TGTGCCAGCAGTTTAGGGGTAGCGGGACCCACCTACAATGAGCAGTTCTTC.

The gene calls are TRBV5-1 and TRBJ1-6; D ambiguous. The CDR3 spans 16 residues. The germline CDR1 and CDR2 sequences are SGHRS and YFSETQ. Between the trimmed V and J ends, which lost 0 bases and 14 bases, there was a span of 21 bases. For the CDR3, the DNA is TGCGCCAGCAGCTTGGCCTCATACGGAGGTAATTTAGCCCTCCACTTT. Translated: CASSLASYGGNLALHF.

A remark on this clonotype: The conserved final phenylalanine or tryptophan is absent from the CDR3, which likely points to a read error. The chain recombines TRBV12-5 with TRBJ2-3, with 9 positions matching TRBD1. CDR1 is LGHNT and CDR2 is FRNRAP in the germline V gene. This CDR3 has 16 amino acids. V was pared by 6 bases and J by 2 bases, with 9 bases of the junction left unmatched. In DNA form, the CDR3 reads TGTGCTAGTGGCTTACAGGGGGCATTCATCACAGATACGCAGTATCTT. Translation gives CASGLQGAFITDTQYL.

This clonotype was recorded many times. This chain joins TRBV12-3 or TRBV12-4 and TRBJ2-3; D possibly uses TRBD1 or TRBD2 (5 bases each). The germline V and J ends were trimmed by 3 bases and 6 bases, with 13 bases remaining between them. There are 14 residues in the CDR3. CDR3 DNA: TGTGCCAGCAGTTTCCCCGGGGCAGGGGATACGCAGTATTTT. Protein: CASSFPGAGDTQYF.

The V and J genes are TRBV6-1 and TRBJ2-1, with D hard to call. Germline V gene sequence: CDR1 MNHNS, CDR2 SASEGT. This CDR3 is built from 15 residues. V was trimmed by 2 bases and J by 0 bases, leaving 8 bases between them. The CDR3 protein is CASSERSSSYNEQFF. The CDR3 coding sequence is TGTGCCAGCAGTGAACGTTCGAGCTCCTACAATGAGCAGTTCTTC.

At least ten counts were recorded for this clonotype. The V gene is TRBV24-1, the J gene TRBJ2-3, with TRBD2 as a possible D gene (5 bases). Germline lookup yields CDR1 KGHDR and CDR2 SFDVKD. Trimming left V 4 bases short and J 4 bases short, with 8 bases between. The CDR3 has 13 amino acids. The CDR3 DNA is TGTGCCACCAGTGAGGACTGGCCAGATACGCAGTATTTT. Its translation: CATSEDWPDTQYF.

This clonotype was seen a handful of times. J is TRBJ2-7 and V is TRBV13, with D hard to call. The CDR3 spans 16 residues. Germline V gene lookup returns CDR1 PRHDT and CDR2 FYEKMQ (reference sequence). V was shortened by 5 bases and J by 0 bases, with 17 bases between the two germline ends. Here the CDR3 reads CASSLIADESSYEQYF. CDR3 DNA sequence: TGTGCCAGCAGCCTCATCGCAGACGAGAGCTCCTACGAGCAGTACTTC.